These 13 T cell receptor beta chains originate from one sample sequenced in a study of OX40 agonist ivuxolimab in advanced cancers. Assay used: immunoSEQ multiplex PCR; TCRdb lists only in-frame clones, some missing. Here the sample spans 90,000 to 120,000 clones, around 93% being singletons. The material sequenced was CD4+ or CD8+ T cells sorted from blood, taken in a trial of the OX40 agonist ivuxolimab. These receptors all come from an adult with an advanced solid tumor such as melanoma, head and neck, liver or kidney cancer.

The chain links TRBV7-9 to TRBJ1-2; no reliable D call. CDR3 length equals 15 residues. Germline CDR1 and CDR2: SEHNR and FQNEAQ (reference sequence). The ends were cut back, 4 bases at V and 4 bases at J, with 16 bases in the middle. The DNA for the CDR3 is TGTGCCAGCAGCTCCGAGGTACTATCAATCTATGGCTACACCTTC. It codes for CASSSEVLSIYGYTF.

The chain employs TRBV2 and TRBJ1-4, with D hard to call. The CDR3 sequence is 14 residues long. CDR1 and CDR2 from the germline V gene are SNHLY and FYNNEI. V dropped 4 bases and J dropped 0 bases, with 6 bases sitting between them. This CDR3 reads CASSVLSTNEKLFF. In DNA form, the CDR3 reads TGTGCCAGCAGTGTGCTCTCAACTAATGAAAAACTGTTTTTT.

CDR3 amino acids: CASSLGGQLYEQYF. The CDR3 region has the DNA TGCGCCAGCAGCTTGGGGGGACAGTTATACGAGCAGTACTTC. The chain carries TRBV5-1 and TRBJ2-7; 7 bases align to TRBD1. The CDR3 sequence is 14 residues long. Germline CDR1 SGHRS, CDR2 YFSETQ. Germline trimming cut 0 bases from V and 4 bases from J; bases unmatched to any gene: 4.

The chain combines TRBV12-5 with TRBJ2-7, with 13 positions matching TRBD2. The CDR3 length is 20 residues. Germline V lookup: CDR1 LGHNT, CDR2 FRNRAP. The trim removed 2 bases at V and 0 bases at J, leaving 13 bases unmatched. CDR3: CASGLYPPGLAGTRSYEQYF. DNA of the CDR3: TGTGCTAGTGGTTTGTACCCCCCGGGACTAGCGGGGACACGCTCCTACGAGCAGTACTTC. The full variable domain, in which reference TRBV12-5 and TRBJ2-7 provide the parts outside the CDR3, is DARVTQTPRHKVTEMGQEVTMRCQPILGHNTVFWYRQTMMQGLELLAYFRNRAPLDDSGMPKDRFSAEMPDATLATLKIQPSEPRDSAVYFCASGLYPPGLAGTRSYEQYFGPGTRLTVT.

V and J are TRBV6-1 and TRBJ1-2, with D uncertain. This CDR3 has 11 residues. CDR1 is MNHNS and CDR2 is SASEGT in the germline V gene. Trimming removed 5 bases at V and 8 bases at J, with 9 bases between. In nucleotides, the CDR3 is TGTGCCAGCAGTTATGGGCAGGGCTACACCTTC. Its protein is CASSYGQGYTF.

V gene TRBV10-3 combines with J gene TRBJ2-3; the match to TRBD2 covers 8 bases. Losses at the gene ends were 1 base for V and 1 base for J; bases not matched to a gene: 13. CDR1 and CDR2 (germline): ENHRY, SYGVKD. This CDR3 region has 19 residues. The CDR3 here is CAISEWGTSGEAGTDTQYF. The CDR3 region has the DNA TGTGCCATCAGTGAGTGGGGAACTAGCGGAGAGGCTGGCACAGATACGCAGTATTTT.

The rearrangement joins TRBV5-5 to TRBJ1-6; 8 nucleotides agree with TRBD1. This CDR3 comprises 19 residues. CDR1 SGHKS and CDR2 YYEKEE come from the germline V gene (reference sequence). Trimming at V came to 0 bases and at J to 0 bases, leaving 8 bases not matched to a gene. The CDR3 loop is CASSLATPTGGSYNSPLHF. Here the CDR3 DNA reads TGTGCCAGCAGCTTGGCGACACCTACAGGGGGCTCCTATAATTCACCCCTCCACTTT.

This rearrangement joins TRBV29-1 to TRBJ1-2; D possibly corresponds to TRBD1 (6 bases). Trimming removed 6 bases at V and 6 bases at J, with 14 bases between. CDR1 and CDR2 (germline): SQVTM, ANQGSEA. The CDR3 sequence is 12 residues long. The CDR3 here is CSVGRGDNGYTF. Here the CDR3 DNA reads TGCAGCGTAGGAAGGGGGGACAATGGCTACACCTTC.

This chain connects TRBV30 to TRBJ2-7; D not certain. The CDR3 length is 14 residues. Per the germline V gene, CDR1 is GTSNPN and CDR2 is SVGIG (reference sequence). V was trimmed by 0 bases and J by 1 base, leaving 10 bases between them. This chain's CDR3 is CAWSVLANSYEQYF. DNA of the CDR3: TGTGCCTGGAGTGTACTGGCCAATTCCTACGAGCAGTACTTC. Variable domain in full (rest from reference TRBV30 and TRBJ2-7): SQTIHQWPATLVQPVGSPLSLECTVEGTSNPNLYWYRQAAGRGLQLLFYSVGIGQISSEVPQNLSASRPQDRQFILSSKKLLLSDSGFYLCAWSVLANSYEQYFGPGTRLTVT.

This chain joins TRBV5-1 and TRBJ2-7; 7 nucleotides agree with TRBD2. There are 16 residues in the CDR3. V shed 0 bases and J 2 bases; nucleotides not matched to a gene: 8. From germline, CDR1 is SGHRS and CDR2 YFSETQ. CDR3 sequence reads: CASSLVGSGLAYEQYF. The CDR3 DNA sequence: TGCGCCAGCAGCTTGGTAGGTAGCGGACTAGCCTACGAGCAGTACTTC.

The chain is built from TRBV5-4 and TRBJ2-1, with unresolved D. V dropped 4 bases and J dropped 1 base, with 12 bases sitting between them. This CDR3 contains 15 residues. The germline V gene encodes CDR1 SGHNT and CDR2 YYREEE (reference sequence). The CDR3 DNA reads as TGTGCCAGCAGCCTTGACTTGATGTCCTACAATGAGCAGTTCTTC. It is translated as CASSLDLMSYNEQFF.

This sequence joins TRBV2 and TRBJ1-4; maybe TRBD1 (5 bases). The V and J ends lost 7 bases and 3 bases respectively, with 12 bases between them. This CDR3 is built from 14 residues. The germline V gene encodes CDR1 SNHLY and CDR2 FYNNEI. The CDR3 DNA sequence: TGTGCCAGCACTCCGGGACCCCCTAATGAAAAACTGTTTTTT. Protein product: CASTPGPPNEKLFF.

CDR3 loop: CASSWPGRMNTEAFF. CDR3 nucleotides: TGTGCCAGCAGCTGGCCGGGACGGATGAACACTGAAGCTTTCTTT. The chain carries TRBV5-6 and TRBJ1-1, with D possibly being TRBD1 (5 bases). Germline lookup yields CDR1 SGHDT and CDR2 YYEEEE. CDR3 length: 15 residues. V was shortened by 3 bases and J by 0 bases, with 12 bases between the two germline ends.